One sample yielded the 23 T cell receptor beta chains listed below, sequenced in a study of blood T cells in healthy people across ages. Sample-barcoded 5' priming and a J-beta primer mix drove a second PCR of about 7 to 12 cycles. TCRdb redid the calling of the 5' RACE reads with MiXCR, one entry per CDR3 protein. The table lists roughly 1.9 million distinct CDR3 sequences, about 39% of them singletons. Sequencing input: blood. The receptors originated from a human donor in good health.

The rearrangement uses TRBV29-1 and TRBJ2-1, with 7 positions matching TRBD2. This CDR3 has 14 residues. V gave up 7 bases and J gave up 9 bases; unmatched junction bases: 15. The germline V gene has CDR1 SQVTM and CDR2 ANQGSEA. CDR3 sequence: CSATTSAGFGEQFF. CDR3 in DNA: TGCAGCGCTACAACTAGCGCCGGTTTTGGTGAGCAGTTCTTC.

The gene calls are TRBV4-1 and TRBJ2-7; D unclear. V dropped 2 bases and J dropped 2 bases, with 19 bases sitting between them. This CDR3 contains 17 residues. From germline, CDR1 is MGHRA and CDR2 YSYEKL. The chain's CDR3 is CASSQNEGHRFAYEQYF. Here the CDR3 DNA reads TGCGCCAGCAGCCAAAACGAAGGGCATCGTTTTGCCTACGAGCAGTACTTC.

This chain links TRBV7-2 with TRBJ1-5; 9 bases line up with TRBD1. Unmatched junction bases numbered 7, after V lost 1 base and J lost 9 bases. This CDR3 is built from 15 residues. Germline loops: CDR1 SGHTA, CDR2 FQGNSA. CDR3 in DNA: TGTGCCAGCAGCTTAGGGGGACAGGGAGCAGGGCCCCAGCATTTT. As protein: CASSLGGQGAGPQHF.

DNA for the CDR3: TGTGCCAGCACCCGACAGGGAGCCTCTTACGAGCAGTACTTC. As protein: CASTRQGASYEQYF. J is TRBJ2-7 and V is TRBV2; 7 bases fit TRBD1. V was clipped by 7 bases and J by 4 bases; unmatched bases: 10. CDR3 length: 14 amino acids. Germline CDR1 is SNHLY and CDR2 is FYNNEI.

This CDR3 reads CATSDFRGASFEQFF. The CDR3 DNA reads TGTGCCACCAGTGATTTCAGGGGCGCCAGCTTTGAGCAGTTCTTC. The J gene is TRBJ2-1, the V gene TRBV24-1; D is possibly TRBD1 (6 bases). Germline lookup yields CDR1 KGHDR and CDR2 SFDVKD. The CDR3 sequence is 15 residues long. V lost 1 base and J lost 9, with 15 bases in between.

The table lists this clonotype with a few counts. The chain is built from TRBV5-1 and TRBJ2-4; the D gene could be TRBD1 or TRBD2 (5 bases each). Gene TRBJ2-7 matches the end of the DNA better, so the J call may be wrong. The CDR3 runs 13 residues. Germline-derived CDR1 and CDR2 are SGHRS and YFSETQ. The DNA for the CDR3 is TGCGCCAGCAGCTGGGACCACGGGGACGAGCAGTACTTC. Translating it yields CASSWDHGDEQYF.

The CDR3: CASRGTGVVETQYF. As DNA, the CDR3 is TGTGCCAGCAGGGGGACAGGGGTTGTGGAGACCCAGTACTTC. The rearrangement joins TRBV28 to TRBJ2-5; 10 bases agree with TRBD1. The CDR3 consists of 14 residues. With V trimmed by 6 bases and J by 5 bases, 6 bases remained unmatched. Germline CDR1 reads MDHEN; CDR2 reads SYDVKM.

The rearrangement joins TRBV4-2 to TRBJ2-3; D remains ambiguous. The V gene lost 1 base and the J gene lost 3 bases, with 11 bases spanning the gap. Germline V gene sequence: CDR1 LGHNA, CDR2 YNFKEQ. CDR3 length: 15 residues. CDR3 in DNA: TGTGCCAGCAGCCAAGCTCGGCTTAGTACAGATACGCAGTATTTT. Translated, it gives CASSQARLSTDTQYF.

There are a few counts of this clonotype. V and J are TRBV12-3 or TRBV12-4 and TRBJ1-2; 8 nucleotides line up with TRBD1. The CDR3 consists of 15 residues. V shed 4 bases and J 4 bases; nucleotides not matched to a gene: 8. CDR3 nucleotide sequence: TGTGCCAGCAGTTACGACAGGGGAATTTCCTATGGCTACACCTTC. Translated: CASSYDRGISYGYTF.

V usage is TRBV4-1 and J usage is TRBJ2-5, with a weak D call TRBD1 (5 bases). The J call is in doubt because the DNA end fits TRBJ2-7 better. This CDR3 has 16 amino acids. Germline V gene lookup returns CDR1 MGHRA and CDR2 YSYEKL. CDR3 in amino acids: CASSQEIPDISNEQYF. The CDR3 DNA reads TGCGCCAGCAGCCAAGAAATCCCGGACATCTCAAACGAGCAGTACTTC.

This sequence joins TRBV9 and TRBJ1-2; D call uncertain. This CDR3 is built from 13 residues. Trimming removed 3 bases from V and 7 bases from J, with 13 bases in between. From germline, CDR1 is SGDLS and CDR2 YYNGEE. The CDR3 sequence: CASSATQRGGYTF. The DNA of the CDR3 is TGTGCCAGCAGCGCCACTCAACGGGGTGGCTACACCTTC.

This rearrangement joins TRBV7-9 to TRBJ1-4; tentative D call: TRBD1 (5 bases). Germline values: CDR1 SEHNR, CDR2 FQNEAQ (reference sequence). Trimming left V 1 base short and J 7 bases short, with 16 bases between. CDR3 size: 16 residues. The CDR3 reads CASSLEVRGVREKLFF. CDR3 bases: TGTGCCAGCAGCTTAGAGGTTCGAGGGGTTCGTGAAAAACTGTTTTTT.

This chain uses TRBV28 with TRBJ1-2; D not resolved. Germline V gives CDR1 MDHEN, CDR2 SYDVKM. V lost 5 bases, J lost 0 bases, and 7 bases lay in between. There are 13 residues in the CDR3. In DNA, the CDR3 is TGTGCCAGCAGTCACCCAACTAACTATGGCTACACCTTC. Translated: CASSHPTNYGYTF.

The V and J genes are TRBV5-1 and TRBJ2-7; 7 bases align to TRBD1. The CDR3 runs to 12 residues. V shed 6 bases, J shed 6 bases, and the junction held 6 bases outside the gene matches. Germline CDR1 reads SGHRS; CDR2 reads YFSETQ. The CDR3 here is CASKGAISEQYF. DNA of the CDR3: TGCGCCAGCAAGGGGGCGATTAGCGAGCAGTACTTC.

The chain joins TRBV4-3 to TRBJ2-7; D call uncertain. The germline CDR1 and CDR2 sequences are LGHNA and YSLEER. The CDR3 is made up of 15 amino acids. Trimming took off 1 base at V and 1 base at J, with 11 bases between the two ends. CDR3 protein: CASSQAVSQSYEQYF. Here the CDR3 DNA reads TGCGCCAGCAGCCAAGCGGTGAGTCAGTCCTACGAGCAGTACTTC.

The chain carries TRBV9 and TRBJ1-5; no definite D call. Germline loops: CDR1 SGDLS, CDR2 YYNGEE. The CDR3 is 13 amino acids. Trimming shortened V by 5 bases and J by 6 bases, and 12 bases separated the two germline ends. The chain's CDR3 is CASSVGGSQPQHF. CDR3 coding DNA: TGTGCCAGCAGTGTCGGTGGTTCTCAGCCCCAGCATTTT. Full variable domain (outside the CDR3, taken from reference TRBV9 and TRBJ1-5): DSGVTQTPKHLITATGQRVTLRCSPRSGDLSVYWYQQSLDQGLQFLIQYYNGEERAKGNILERFSAQQFPDLHSELNLSSLELGDSALYFCASSVGGSQPQHFGDGTRLSIL.

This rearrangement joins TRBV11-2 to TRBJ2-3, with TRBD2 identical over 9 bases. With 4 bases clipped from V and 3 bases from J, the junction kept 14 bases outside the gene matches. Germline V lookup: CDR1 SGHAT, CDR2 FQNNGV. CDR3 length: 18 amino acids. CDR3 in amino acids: CASSSYPPAGGITDTQYF. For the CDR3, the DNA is TGTGCCAGCAGCTCCTATCCCCCCGCGGGGGGGATAACAGATACGCAGTATTTT. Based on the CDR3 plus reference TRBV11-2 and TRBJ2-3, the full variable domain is EAGVAQSPRYKIIEKRQSVAFWCNPISGHATLYWYQQILGQGPKLLIQFQNNGVVDDSQLPKDRFSAERLKGVDSTLKIQPAKLEDSAVYLCASSSYPPAGGITDTQYFGPGTRLTVL.

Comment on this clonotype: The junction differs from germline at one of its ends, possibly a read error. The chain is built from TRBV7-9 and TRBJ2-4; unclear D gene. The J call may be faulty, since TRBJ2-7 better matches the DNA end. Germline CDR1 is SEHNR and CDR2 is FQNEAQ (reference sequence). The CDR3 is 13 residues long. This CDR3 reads CASSHTQDYEQYF. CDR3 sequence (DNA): TGCGCCAGCAGCCATACCCAGGACTACGAGCAGTACTTC.

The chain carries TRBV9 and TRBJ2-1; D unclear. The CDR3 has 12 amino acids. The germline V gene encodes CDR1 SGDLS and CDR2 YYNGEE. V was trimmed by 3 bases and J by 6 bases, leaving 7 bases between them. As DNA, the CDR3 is TGTGCCAGCAGCGGGGCCCCCAATGAGCAGTTCTTC. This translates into CASSGAPNEQFF.

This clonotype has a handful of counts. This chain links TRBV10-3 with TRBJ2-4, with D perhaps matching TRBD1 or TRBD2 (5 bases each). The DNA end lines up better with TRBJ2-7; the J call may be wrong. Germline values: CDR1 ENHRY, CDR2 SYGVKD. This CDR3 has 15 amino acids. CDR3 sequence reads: CAISGDGSDPYEQYF. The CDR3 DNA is TGTGCCATCAGTGGGGACGGATCTGACCCCTACGAGCAGTACTTC.

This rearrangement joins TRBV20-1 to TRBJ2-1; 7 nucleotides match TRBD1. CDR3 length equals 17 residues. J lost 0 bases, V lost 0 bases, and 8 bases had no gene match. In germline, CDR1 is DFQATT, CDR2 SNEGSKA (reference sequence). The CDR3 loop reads CSARDYRGSSSYNEQFF. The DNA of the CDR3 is TGCAGTGCTAGAGATTACAGGGGATCTAGCTCCTACAATGAGCAGTTCTTC.

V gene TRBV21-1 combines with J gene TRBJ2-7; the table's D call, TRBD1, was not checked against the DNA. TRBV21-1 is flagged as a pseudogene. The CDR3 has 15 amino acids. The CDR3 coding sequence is TGTGCCAGCAGCCCCGGGACAGCCCGGACCTACGAGCAGTACTTC. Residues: CASSPGTARTYEQYF.

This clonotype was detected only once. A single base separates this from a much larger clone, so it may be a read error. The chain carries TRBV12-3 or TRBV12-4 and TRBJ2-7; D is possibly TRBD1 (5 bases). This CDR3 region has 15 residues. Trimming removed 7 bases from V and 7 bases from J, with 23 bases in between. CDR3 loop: CASKPRQYSYNEQYF. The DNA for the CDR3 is TGTGCCAGCAAGCCCAGACAGTACTCCTACAATGAGCAGTACTTC.